Listed below are T cell receptor beta chains from one sample, sequenced in a study of blood T cell repertoires in COVID-19. Method: immunoSEQ multiplex PCR; TCRdb's copy keeps in-frame clones and lacks some. The sample lists around 260,000 clones, about 80% occurring once. Sequenced: peripheral blood. The receptor source for this set is a person aged 65 to 85 with COVID-19, enrolled during active disease. The CDR3 runs from the conserved cysteine through the conserved F or W. D genes are given only for firm matches. Rows may omit the clone size; those that give it use once, few, many or a size class.

CDR3 DNA	CDR3 protein	V gene	D gene	J gene	clone size
TGTGCCAGCAGCTTAGAACTAGCGGGAGTAACTAAGACCCAGTACTTC	CASSLELAGVTKTQYF	TRBV7-2	TRBD2	TRBJ2-5	-
TGTGCCAGCAGCTTACGGGGACAGGGCTACGAGCAGTACTTC	CASSLRGQGYEQYF	TRBV7-2	TRBD1	TRBJ2-7	-
TGTGCCAGCAGACAGGGGGACTATTCACCCCTCCACTTT	CASRQGDYSPLHF	TRBV27	TRBD1	TRBJ1-6	-
TGTGCCAGCAGTTCGGGTATGGACAGGATGAACACTGAAGCTTTCTTT	CASSSGMDRMNTEAFF	TRBV27	TRBD1	TRBJ1-1	-
TGTGCCAGCAGCTTGGGAGGACAGGGTATTCGAGAAAAACTGTTTTTT	CASSLGGQGIREKLFF	TRBV5-6	TRBD1	TRBJ1-4	few
TGTGCCAGCAGCGTAGGAGGTTCCCACAATGAGCAGTTCTTC	CASSVGGSHNEQFF	TRBV9	-	TRBJ2-1	-
TGCGCCAGCAGCGGGCTGGTCGGGGGAGGGACAGATACGCAGTATTTT	CASSGLVGGGTDTQYF	TRBV5-1	TRBD2	TRBJ2-3	-
TGTGCCAGCAGCTTAGAGCCGATGACAGCGAATTCACCCCTCCACTTT	CASSLEPMTANSPLHF	TRBV11-2	-	TRBJ1-6	-
TGTGCCAGCAGCTGGGACAGAACCGCTAGCACAGATACGCAGTATTTT	CASSWDRTASTDTQYF	TRBV7-8	TRBD1	TRBJ2-3	-
TGTGCCAGCAGACCTAGCGGGGGGCGCACAGATACGCAGTATTTT	CASRPSGGRTDTQYF	TRBV6-5	TRBD2	TRBJ2-3	-
TGTGCCAGCAGCTTAGCGGACAGAGGAAACTACGAGCAGTACTTC	CASSLADRGNYEQYF	TRBV7-6	-	TRBJ2-7	-
TGTGCCAGTAGTACTACCGGGACAGTCCATGGCTACACCTTC	CASSTTGTVHGYTF	TRBV19	TRBD1	TRBJ1-2	-
TGTGCCAGCGGCTTTGGTGCAAATAATGAAAAACTGTTTTTT	CASGFGANNEKLFF	TRBV27	-	TRBJ1-4	once
TGTGCCAGCAGAGGACAGAGCAATCAGCCCCAGCATTTT	CASRGQSNQPQHF	TRBV12-3/TRBV12-4	-	TRBJ1-5	few
TGCAGTGCTAGTATGGCAGACAATCAGCCCCAGCATTTT	CSASMADNQPQHF	TRBV20-1	-	TRBJ1-5	-
TGTGCCAGCAGTTTAGAGGGCTCAGGGGGGCCACGCAGCATTCAGTACTTC	CASSLEGSGGPRSIQYF	TRBV28	-	TRBJ2-4	once
TGTGCCAGCAGTGACGGGAGGGGCGTGAACACTGAAGCTTTCTTT	CASSDGRGVNTEAFF	TRBV6-1	-	TRBJ1-1	-
TGTGCCAGCAGTGAAGCGCTAGCGGGGGGGTCGAATGAGCAGTTCTTC	CASSEALAGGSNEQFF	TRBV6-1	TRBD2	TRBJ2-1	-
TGCGCCAGCAGCTTGGTGACTAGCGGGGGATACAATGAGCAGTTCTTC	CASSLVTSGGYNEQFF	TRBV5-1	TRBD2	TRBJ2-1	-
TGTGCCAGCAGTTACTCGACAGGGGAGCCCCAGCATTTT	CASSYSTGEPQHF	TRBV6-5	TRBD1	TRBJ1-5	-
TGTGCCAGCGGGGCAGGGAGGAACATTCAGTACTTC	CASGAGRNIQYF	TRBV27	-	TRBJ2-4	once
TGTGCCAGCAGCCAGGGGGGTAGCCGCGAGCAGTACTTC	CASSQGGSREQYF	TRBV3-1/TRBV3-2	-	TRBJ2-7	-
TGTGCCAGCTCAGAGGGACAGGCTAGCAATCAGCCCCAGCATTTT	CASSEGQASNQPQHF	TRBV18	TRBD1	TRBJ1-5	-
TGTGCCAGCAGCTCTGTGGGACAACTCTCTGGGGCCAACGTCCTGACTTTC	CASSSVGQLSGANVLTF	TRBV11-2	-	TRBJ2-6	-
TGTGCCAGCAGCCAAGATCTAGATACGCAGTATTTT	CASSQDLDTQYF	TRBV3-1/TRBV3-2	-	TRBJ2-3	-
TGTGCCAGCCGAACTAGCGGGACAAACAATGAGCAGTTCTTC	CASRTSGTNNEQFF	TRBV7-9	TRBD2	TRBJ2-1	-
TGTGCCAGCAGTGAAGATTTCACTACCCAGTACTTC	CASSEDFTTQYF	TRBV2	-	TRBJ2-5	-
TGTGCCAGCAGCCAGATTTTCGCAGGCACGAACACCGGGGAGCTGTTTTTT	CASSQIFAGTNTGELFF	TRBV5-6	-	TRBJ2-2	-
TGTGCCAGCAGCCTCCTTGGGCTAGAGACCCAGTACTTC	CASSLLGLETQYF	TRBV3-1/TRBV3-2	-	TRBJ2-5	-
TGTGCCAGCACCAACCGGAGAGCGAGCACAGATACGCAGTATTTT	CASTNRRASTDTQYF	TRBV5-4	-	TRBJ2-3	-
TGTGCCAGCAGCCAGATCAATGGTGAAGCTTTCTTT	CASSQINGEAFF	TRBV21-1	-	TRBJ1-1	-
TGTGCCAGCAGCGACAGGACTAGCGGGTTAACTGGAGTATATGGCAATGAGCAGTTCTTC	CASSDRTSGLTGVYGNEQFF	TRBV9	TRBD2	TRBJ2-1	-
TGCGCCAGCAGCCAAGATTTCCATCAGACAGGGCCCACAGATACGCAGTATTTT	CASSQDFHQTGPTDTQYF	TRBV4-3	TRBD1	TRBJ2-3	-
TGTGCCAGTAGTATAGACCGCTCGGGGACAGGGGGTCGTAGCAATCAGCCCCAGCATTTT	CASSIDRSGTGGRSNQPQHF	TRBV19	TRBD1	TRBJ1-5	-
TGTGCCAGCAGTTCGACAGGGGGCCTTGGATATGGCTACACCTTC	CASSSTGGLGYGYTF	TRBV27	TRBD1	TRBJ1-2	-
TGTGCCAGTAGGACAGGGGGCGGTAATTCACCCCTCCACTTT	CASRTGGGNSPLHF	TRBV27	TRBD1	TRBJ1-6	-
TGTGCCAGCAGTAGACACAGGGTGAACACTGAAGCTTTCTTT	CASSRHRVNTEAFF	TRBV6-2/TRBV6-3	-	TRBJ1-1	few
TGTGCCAGCAGCGTACGAGACAGGGCCACCGGGGAGCTGTTTTTT	CASSVRDRATGELFF	TRBV9	TRBD1	TRBJ2-2	-
TGTGCCAGCAGCATTCGGACTAGCGGGAATCTGAGTGAGCAGTTCTTC	CASSIRTSGNLSEQFF	TRBV21-1	-	TRBJ2-1	-
TGTGCCACAGGGGGCGGGGACACAGATACGCAGTATTTT	CATGGGDTDTQYF	TRBV28	TRBD1	TRBJ2-3	-
TGTGCCATCAGTGAGCGAGAATGGGGCGCCGCGAACACCGGGGAGCTGTTTTTT	CAISEREWGAANTGELFF	TRBV10-3	-	TRBJ2-2	once
TGTGCCAGCAGTGACTCGGGGACAGGACCTCCTTATAGCAATCAGCCCCAGCATTTT	CASSDSGTGPPYSNQPQHF	TRBV6-4	TRBD1	TRBJ1-5	-
TGCGCCAGCAGTGAGACTGGTGGCTACACCTTC	CASSETGGYTF	TRBV10-1	-	TRBJ1-2	once
TGTGCCAGCAGTCTAGGGGACAGGGATGGTGGCTACACCTTC	CASSLGDRDGGYTF	TRBV6-5	TRBD1	TRBJ1-2	-
TGCGCCAGCAGTGGCCTAGCGGGGTTTGAGCAGTTCTTC	CASSGLAGFEQFF	TRBV10-1	TRBD2	TRBJ2-1	-
TGTGCCAGCAGCCACAACAGGAGCTCCTATAATTCACCCCTCCACTTT	CASSHNRSSYNSPLHF	TRBV14	-	TRBJ1-6	-
TGTGCCAGCAGCGTAGGTGGAGATCTGAACACTGAAGCTTTCTTT	CASSVGGDLNTEAFF	TRBV9	-	TRBJ1-1	once
TGTGCCAGCAGCCTGAGGACAGGGATGGAAGAGACCCAGTACTTC	CASSLRTGMEETQYF	TRBV7-9	TRBD1	TRBJ2-5	-
TGCGCCAGCAGCCCCATGTCCGGGGAGCTGTTTTTT	CASSPMSGELFF	TRBV4-3	-	TRBJ2-2	once
TGTGCCATCAGTGAGTCACAGGAGTATCAGCCCCAGCATTTT	CAISESQEYQPQHF	TRBV10-3	-	TRBJ1-5	-
TGCAGCGCCTCCGGGACAGGGGACGCTAGGGGAAACACCATATATTTT	CSASGTGDARGNTIYF	TRBV29-1	TRBD1	TRBJ1-3	once
TGCGCCAGCAGCCAAGTGAGGGAAGGGGAGCTGTTTTTT	CASSQVREGELFF	TRBV4-3	-	TRBJ2-2	-
TGTGCCAGCAGCCCGTTCGGGGTAGGGGCCAACGTCCTGACTTTC	CASSPFGVGANVLTF	TRBV7-3	-	TRBJ2-6	-